This record concerns one T cell receptor beta chain sequence. Its antigen is unknown. Relative to the germline gene, one junction end is altered; a read error may explain this. This sample also contains other DNA sequences that code for the same CDR3. The data are from a study of shared clonotypes between healthy human individuals. Study information: Researchers assigned three CD4 naive, three CD4 memory, two CD8 naive and one CD8 memory plate to each donor. Whole-study findings and limits: The authors expected sequencing depth to affect clonotype sharing among donors.

Genomic DNA from each subset was divided evenly over several immunoSEQ plates. The table came from immunoSEQ multiplex PCR; TCRdb's copy has only in-frame clones and leaves some out. The sample holds about 2,500,000 clones, approximately 94% seen once. The CDR3 runs to 12 residues. Germline V gives CDR1 GTSNPN, CDR2 SVGIG (reference sequence). V and J are TRBV30 and TRBJ1-2; no reliable D call. This sequence originates from a young man in good health. The specimen was naive CD4+ T cells sorted from blood. Subset indicated: CD45RA+ positively selected. In nucleotides, the CDR3 is TGTGCCTGGAGTGAGACGAACTACGGCTACACCTTC. It yields the protein CAWSETNYGYTF. The variable domain in full, with the rest retrieved from reference TRBV30 and TRBJ1-2, is SQTIHQWPATLVQPVGSPLSLECTVEGTSNPNLYWYRQAAGRGLQLLFYSVGIGQISSEVPQNLSASRPQDRQFILSSKKLLLSDSGFYLCAWSETNYGYTFGSGTRLTVV.